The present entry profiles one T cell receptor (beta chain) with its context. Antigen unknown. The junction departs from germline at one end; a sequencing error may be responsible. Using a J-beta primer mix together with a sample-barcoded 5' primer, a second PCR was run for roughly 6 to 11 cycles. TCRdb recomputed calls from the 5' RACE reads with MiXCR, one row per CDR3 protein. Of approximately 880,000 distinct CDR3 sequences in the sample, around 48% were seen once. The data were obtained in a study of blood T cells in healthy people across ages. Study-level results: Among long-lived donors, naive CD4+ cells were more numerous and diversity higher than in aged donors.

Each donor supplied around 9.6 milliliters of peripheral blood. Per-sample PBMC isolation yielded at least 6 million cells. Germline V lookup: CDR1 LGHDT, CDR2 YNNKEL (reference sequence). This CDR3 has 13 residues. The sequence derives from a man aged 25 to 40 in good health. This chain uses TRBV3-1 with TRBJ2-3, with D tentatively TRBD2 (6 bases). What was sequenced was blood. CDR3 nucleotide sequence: TGTGCCGGCAGCCTACTAGCTACAGATACGCAGTATTTT. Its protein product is CAGSLLATDTQYF.